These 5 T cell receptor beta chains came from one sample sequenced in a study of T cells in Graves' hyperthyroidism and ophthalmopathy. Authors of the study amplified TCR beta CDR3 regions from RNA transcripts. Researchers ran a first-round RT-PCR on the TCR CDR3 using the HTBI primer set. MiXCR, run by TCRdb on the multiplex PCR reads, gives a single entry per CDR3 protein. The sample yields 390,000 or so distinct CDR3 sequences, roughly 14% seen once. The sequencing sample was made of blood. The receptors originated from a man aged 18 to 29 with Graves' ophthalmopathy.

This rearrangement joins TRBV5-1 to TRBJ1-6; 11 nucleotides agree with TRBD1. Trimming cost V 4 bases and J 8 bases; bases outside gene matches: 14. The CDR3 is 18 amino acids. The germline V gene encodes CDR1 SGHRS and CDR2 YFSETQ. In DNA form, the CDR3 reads TGCGCCAGCAGCCCCGGGACAGGGGGAATTGGTCCCCATTCACCCCTCCACTTT. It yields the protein CASSPGTGGIGPHSPLHF.

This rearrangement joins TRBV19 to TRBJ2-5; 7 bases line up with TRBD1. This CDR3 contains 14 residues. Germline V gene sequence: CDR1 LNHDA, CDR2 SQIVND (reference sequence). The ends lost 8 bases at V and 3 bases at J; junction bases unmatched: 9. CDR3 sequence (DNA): TGTGCCAGTGGCCCAGGCGACAGGGAAGAGACCCAGTACTTC. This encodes CASGPGDREETQYF.

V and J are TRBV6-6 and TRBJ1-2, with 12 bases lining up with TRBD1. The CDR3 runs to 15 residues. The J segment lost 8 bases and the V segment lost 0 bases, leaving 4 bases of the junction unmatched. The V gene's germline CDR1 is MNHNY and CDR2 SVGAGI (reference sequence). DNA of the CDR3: TGTGCCAGCAGTTACTCGGGGACAGGGGGCTGGGGCTACACCTTC. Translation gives CASSYSGTGGWGYTF.

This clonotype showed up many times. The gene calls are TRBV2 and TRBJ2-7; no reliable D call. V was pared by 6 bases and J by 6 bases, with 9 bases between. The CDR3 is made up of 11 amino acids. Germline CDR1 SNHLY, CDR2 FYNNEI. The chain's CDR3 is CASRIGGEQYF. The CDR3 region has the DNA TGTGCCAGCAGAATAGGTGGCGAGCAGTACTTC.

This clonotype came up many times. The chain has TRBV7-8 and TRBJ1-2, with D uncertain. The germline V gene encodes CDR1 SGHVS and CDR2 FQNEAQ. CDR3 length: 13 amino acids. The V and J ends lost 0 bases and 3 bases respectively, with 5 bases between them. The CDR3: CASSLAAHYGYTF. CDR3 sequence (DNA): TGTGCCAGCAGCTTAGCGGCGCACTATGGCTACACCTTC.